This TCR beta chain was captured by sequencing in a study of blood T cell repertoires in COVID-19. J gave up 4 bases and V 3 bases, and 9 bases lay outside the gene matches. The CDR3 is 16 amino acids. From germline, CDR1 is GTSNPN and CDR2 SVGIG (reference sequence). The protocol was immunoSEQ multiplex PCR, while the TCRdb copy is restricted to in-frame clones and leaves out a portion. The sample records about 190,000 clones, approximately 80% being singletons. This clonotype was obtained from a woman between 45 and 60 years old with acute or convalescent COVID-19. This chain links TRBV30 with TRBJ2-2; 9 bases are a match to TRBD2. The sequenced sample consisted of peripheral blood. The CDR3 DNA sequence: TGTGCCTGGAGCATCACTAGCGGGCGTGCCACCGGGGAGCTGTTTTTT. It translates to CAWSITSGRATGELFF.